A single sample is the source of the 22 T cell receptor beta chains below, sequenced in a study of blood T cells in healthy people across ages. The second PCR ran roughly 6 to 12 cycles with a sample-barcoded 5' primer and J-beta primers. TCRdb ran MiXCR on the 5' RACE reads and lists one entry per CDR3 protein. This repertoire shows under 2,000,000 distinct CDR3 sequences, roughly 50% found once; its top ten account for around 2.1%. The sample taken for sequencing was blood. These receptors were collected from a woman aged 40-49 years in good health.

The V gene is TRBV12-3 or TRBV12-4, the J gene TRBJ2-3, with a weak D call TRBD2 (6 bases). Deletions cut 6 bases from V and 5 bases from J, with 18 bases between. This CDR3 comprises 15 residues. The CDR3 region is CASRSRAGPGDTQYF. The DNA of the CDR3 is TGTGCCAGCAGATCCCGGGCGGGGCCCGGAGATACGCAGTATTTT.

This clonotype appeared a few times. This chain joins TRBV2 and TRBJ2-1, with D possibly TRBD1 on 6 matching bases. The CDR3 contains 15 residues. In germline, CDR1 is SNHLY, CDR2 FYNNEI. V dropped 7 bases and J dropped 2 bases, with 15 bases sitting between them. CDR3 in amino acids: CASNLLGATYNEQFF. DNA for the CDR3: TGTGCCAGCAATCTCCTGGGGGCGACCTACAATGAGCAGTTCTTC.

The V and J genes are TRBV6-2 or TRBV6-3 and TRBJ1-5, with D maybe TRBD1 (6 bases). Germline CDR1 is MNHEY and CDR2 is SVGEGT. The V gene lost 3 bases and the J gene lost 6 bases, with 24 bases spanning the gap. CDR3 size: 18 residues. The CDR3 bases are TGTGCCAGCAGTTATGGGGGGACAAGGGGTCGGTGGAGTCAGCCCCAGCATTTT. Residues: CASSYGGTRGRWSQPQHF.

The rearrangement uses TRBV28 and TRBJ1-6; D possibly corresponds to TRBD1 (6 bases). Trimming took off 6 bases at V and 5 bases at J, with 17 bases between the two ends. CDR1 and CDR2 from the germline V gene are MDHEN and SYDVKM. CDR3 length: 16 amino acids. Here the CDR3 reads CASRASGTTNNSPLHF. CDR3 nucleotide sequence: TGTGCCAGCAGGGCCTCCGGGACAACCAATAATTCACCCCTCCACTTT.

This rearrangement joins TRBV21-1 to TRBJ2-7; TRBD2, the table's D call, was not compared with the DNA. TRBV21-1 is listed as a pseudogene. The length of the CDR3 is 22 residues. DNA for the CDR3: TGTGCCAGCAGCCCCCTAGGGCGTTCGTTGCCAGGGGAGGGGTCAAGTACCTACGAGCAGTACTTC. Residues: CASSPLGRSLPGEGSSTYEQYF.

The chain combines TRBV7-9 with TRBJ2-7, with 9 bases lining up with TRBD2. CDR3 length: 17 residues. Germline V gene data show CDR1 as SEHNR and CDR2 as FQNEAQ (reference sequence). Trimming took 6 bases from V and 0 from J; bases not matched to a gene: 12. The CDR3 loop is CASSFGSGGPSSYEQYF. The CDR3, as DNA: TGTGCCAGCAGTTTCGGTAGCGGGGGACCCAGCTCCTACGAGCAGTACTTC. Full variable domain (rest looked up from reference TRBV7-9 and TRBJ2-7): DTGVSQNPRHKITKRGQNVTFRCDPISEHNRLYWYRQTLGQGPEFLTYFQNEAQLEKSRLLSDRFSAERPKGSFSTLEIQRTEQGDSAMYLCASSFGSGGPSSYEQYFGPGTRLTVT.

The J gene is TRBJ1-6, the V gene TRBV3-1; no reliable D call. Trimming cost V 2 bases and J 7 bases, with 12 bases left between them. The CDR3 has 15 amino acids. In germline, CDR1 is LGHDT, CDR2 YNNKEL (reference sequence). As DNA, the CDR3 is TGTGCCAGCAGCCAAAAGTTTGCTGGCAATTCACCCCTCCACTTT. Translated, it gives CASSQKFAGNSPLHF.

This clonotype was counted only a few times. The chain has TRBV5-1 and TRBJ2-1; D gene uncertain. The germline CDR1 and CDR2 sequences are SGHRS and YFSETQ. Trimming removed 1 base from V and 8 bases from J, with 7 bases in between. The CDR3 runs to 12 residues. The CDR3 spells CASSLTDYEQFF. Written as DNA, the CDR3 is TGCGCCAGCAGCTTGACAGACTATGAGCAGTTCTTC.

The gene calls are TRBV4-3 and TRBJ1-5; D not certain. The CDR3 totals 13 residues. Germline V gene data show CDR1 as LGHNA and CDR2 as YSLEER. Between the trimmed V and J ends, which lost 0 bases and 7 bases, there was a span of 7 bases. CDR3 region: CASSQDQGQPQHF. The CDR3 bases are TGCGCCAGCAGCCAAGATCAAGGCCAGCCCCAGCATTTT.

This clonotype showed up just once. This chain uses TRBV7-3 with TRBJ2-1; unclear D gene. Per germline, CDR1 SGHTA and CDR2 FQGTGA. The CDR3 is 13 residues long. V was cut by 3 bases and J by 5 bases, with 8 bases left in between. The CDR3 DNA reads TGTGCCAGCAGCTTCGCGGCAGACAATGAGCAGTTCTTC. The encoded protein is CASSFAADNEQFF.

The CDR3 here is CASSLTLTGFSNGYTF. The CDR3 DNA follows: TGTGCCAGCAGTTTAACCCTGACAGGGTTTTCCAATGGCTACACCTTC. V usage is TRBV12-3 or TRBV12-4 and J usage is TRBJ1-2; TRBD1 agrees at 7 bases. J gave up 6 bases and V 2 bases, and 12 bases lay outside the gene matches. The CDR3 spans 16 residues.

This clonotype was recorded a few times. The genes are TRBV7-2 and TRBJ1-2; D uncertain. V lost 5 bases and J 0 bases, leaving 13 bases between the germline ends. CDR3 length equals 15 residues. From germline, CDR1 is SGHTA and CDR2 FQGNSA. The DNA for the CDR3 is TGTGCCAGCAGCCCCAGGAGTTTGGCTAACTATGGCTACACCTTC. Translating it yields CASSPRSLANYGYTF.

This clonotype came up once. J is TRBJ1-4 and V is TRBV4-2; D unclear. Germline V gives CDR1 LGHNA, CDR2 YNFKEQ. The CDR3 loop spans 14 amino acids. V was trimmed by 4 bases and J by 8 bases, leaving 14 bases between them. CDR3 sequence: CASSPKAWREKLFF. Here the CDR3 DNA reads TGTGCCAGCAGCCCAAAGGCGTGGAGGGAAAAACTGTTTTTT.

J is TRBJ1-5 and V is TRBV6-1, with D possibly being TRBD1 (5 bases). This CDR3 region has 19 residues. Germline V lookup: CDR1 MNHNS, CDR2 SASEGT. Trimming shortened V by 6 bases and J by 3 bases, and 27 bases separated the two germline ends. This CDR3 reads CASSPKGGSGGTDNQPQHF. The CDR3 nucleotides read TGTGCCAGCAGCCCGAAGGGCGGGAGCGGGGGGACCGACAATCAGCCCCAGCATTTT.

This clonotype was detected only a few times. The chain has TRBV7-2 and TRBJ2-1; D may be TRBD1 (5 bases). The V and J ends lost 5 bases and 0 bases respectively, with 11 bases between them. The germline CDR1 and CDR2 sequences are SGHTA and FQGNSA. This CDR3 has 15 amino acids. The CDR3 DNA reads TGTGCCAGCAGCCAAGACAGCAACTCCTACAATGAGCAGTTCTTC. Translated, it gives CASSQDSNSYNEQFF.

The chain recombines TRBV3-1 with TRBJ2-3, with unresolved D. Trimming removed 2 bases at V and 6 bases at J, with 6 bases between. This CDR3 region has 12 residues. Looked up from germline, CDR1 is LGHDT and CDR2 is YNNKEL (reference sequence). CDR3 sequence reads: CASSQIRDTQYF. In nucleotides, the CDR3 is TGTGCCAGCAGCCAAATAAGGGATACGCAGTATTTT.

This sequence joins TRBV3-1 and TRBJ1-4, with 7 bases fitting TRBD1. This CDR3 spans 15 amino acids. V shed 3 bases, J shed 6 bases, and the junction held 7 bases outside the gene matches. CDR1 is LGHDT and CDR2 is YNNKEL in the germline V gene (reference sequence). The CDR3 bases are TGTGCCAGCAGCCATCCGACAGGGATGGATGAAAAACTGTTTTTT. Encoded protein: CASSHPTGMDEKLFF.

The chain carries TRBV4-3 and TRBJ1-6, with D possibly being TRBD1 (6 bases). V dropped 3 bases and J dropped 9 bases, with 15 bases sitting between them. Germline V gives CDR1 LGHNA, CDR2 YSLEER. This CDR3 has 15 amino acids. The CDR3 protein is CASSQGSGTLSPLHF. The CDR3 nucleotides are TGCGCCAGCAGCCAGGGGTCCGGGACACTTTCACCCCTCCACTTT.

Points on this clonotype: The junction departs from the called germline gene at one end, perhaps through a read error. This sequence joins TRBV9 and TRBJ1-2; D gene uncertain. The CDR3 has 13 residues. Germline V gene lookup returns CDR1 SGDLS and CDR2 YYNGEE. The CDR3 sequence is CAGSVTPSRGYTF. Here the CDR3 DNA reads TGTGCCGGCAGCGTTACACCTTCGAGGGGCTACACCTTC.

This chain uses TRBV20-1 with TRBJ2-1; TRBD1 aligns across 10 bases. V dropped 0 bases and J dropped 5; count of bases not matched to a gene: 13. Per germline, CDR1 DFQATT and CDR2 SNEGSKA (reference sequence). The CDR3 contains 18 residues. The DNA for the CDR3 is TGCAGTGCTAGAGATCGGCGGGACAGGGGCCGTATGAACAATGAGCAGTTCTTC. Amino acid sequence: CSARDRRDRGRMNNEQFF.

The gene calls are TRBV20-1 and TRBJ2-5; D possibly corresponds to TRBD1 (6 bases). Germline V lookup: CDR1 DFQATT, CDR2 SNEGSKA (reference sequence). The CDR3 runs to 13 residues. V was shortened by 6 bases and J by 4 bases, with 15 bases between the two germline ends. DNA of the CDR3: TGCAGTGCCCTTGGACAGAGACTAGAGACCCAGTACTTC. This sequence encodes CSALGQRLETQYF.

V and J are TRBV28 and TRBJ1-2, with a possible D match to TRBD1 (5 bases). V lost 5 bases, J lost 2 bases, and 12 bases lay in between. The CDR3 length is 14 residues. Per the germline V gene, CDR1 is MDHEN and CDR2 is SYDVKM. The CDR3 sequence is CASSGATGNYGYTF. CDR3 coding DNA: TGTGCCAGCAGTGGGGCCACGGGGAACTATGGCTACACCTTC.